Shown below are 18 T cell receptor beta chains from a single sample sequenced in a study of memory CD4+ T cells and cytomegalovirus serostatus. The sort gate was single viable CD3+CD4+CD8-CD45RO+ cells for memory CD4+ T cells. Profiled with immunoSEQ multiplex PCR; TCRdb holds only in-frame clones, not every one. This table holds tens of thousands of clones, approximately 80% found once. The specimen sequenced was memory CD4+ T cells from blood. Every receptor here comes from an adult in good health and CMV-seronegative.

V is TRBV28 and J is TRBJ1-5; tentatively, D is TRBD1 (5 bases). With 8 bases removed from V and 0 bases from J, the gap between germline ends came to 14 bases. Germline CDR1 reads MDHEN; CDR2 reads SYDVKM. CDR3 length: 15 amino acids. The CDR3 bases are TGTGCCAGCTTTTCTTGGGGGACTAGCAATCAGCCCCAGCATTTT. It specifies CASFSWGTSNQPQHF.

V and J are TRBV5-1 and TRBJ1-1, with TRBD1 matching 7 bases. Germline values: CDR1 SGHRS, CDR2 YFSETQ. V gave up 4 bases and J gave up 4 bases; unmatched junction bases: 7. This CDR3 contains 14 residues. CDR3 sequence reads: CASSPSGTATEAFF. DNA of the CDR3: TGCGCCAGCAGCCCCTCCGGGACAGCCACTGAAGCTTTCTTT.

V is TRBV30 and J is TRBJ2-1; TRBD2 is a possible D gene (5 bases). Trimming stripped 0 bases from V and 3 bases from J, with 12 bases between. The CDR3 is made up of 15 amino acids. Germline loops: CDR1 GTSNPN, CDR2 SVGIG (reference sequence). The CDR3 loop is CAWSVPSGVYNEQFF. CDR3 DNA: TGTGCCTGGAGTGTACCCAGCGGAGTCTACAATGAGCAGTTCTTC.

V usage is TRBV11-2 and J usage is TRBJ1-2, with 8 bases that match TRBD1. Germline V gene sequence: CDR1 SGHAT, CDR2 FQNNGV. The CDR3 runs 16 residues. The ends lost 6 bases at V and 4 bases at J; junction bases unmatched: 13. The CDR3 protein is CASRDFRGRGGYGYTF. CDR3 coding DNA: TGTGCCAGCAGGGACTTCAGGGGGCGCGGTGGCTATGGCTACACCTTC.

V is TRBV6-5 and J is TRBJ1-1; 9 bases are a match to TRBD1. Trimming removed 4 bases from V and 3 bases from J; junction bases left unmatched: 6. The CDR3 totals 15 residues. The germline gives CDR1 MNHEY, CDR2 SVGAGI. CDR3 region: CASSSRQGVYTEAFF. In nucleotides, the CDR3 is TGTGCCAGCAGTTCACGACAGGGGGTTTACACTGAAGCTTTCTTT.

The genes are TRBV6-4 and TRBJ1-1; D is uncertain. The germline V gene encodes CDR1 MRHNA and CDR2 SNTAGT. There are 13 residues in the CDR3. V lost 4 bases and J 0 bases, leaving 6 bases between the germline ends. CDR3 sequence reads: CASSVSVNTEAFF. In nucleotides, the CDR3 is TGTGCCAGCAGTGTTTCTGTGAACACTGAAGCTTTCTTT.

The chain is built from TRBV7-2 and TRBJ2-3; no reliable D call. Germline values: CDR1 SGHTA, CDR2 FQGNSA. The CDR3 contains 14 residues. With 5 bases removed from V and 4 bases from J, the gap between germline ends came to 13 bases. CDR3 protein: CASSPVRSADTQYF. In DNA form, the CDR3 reads TGTGCCAGCAGCCCCGTTCGAAGTGCAGATACGCAGTATTTT.

This clone has only one observation. The rearrangement links TRBV6-5 to TRBJ2-3, with TRBD2 matching over 9 bases. The ends lost 10 bases at V and 5 bases at J; junction bases unmatched: 10. The CDR3 is 14 amino acids. Per germline, CDR1 MNHEY and CDR2 SVGAGI. CDR3 nucleotide sequence: TGTGCCACCCGAGAAGCGGGAGGCAGAGATACGCAGTATTTT. Residues: CATREAGGRDTQYF.

J is TRBJ2-1 and V is TRBV7-3, with a possible D match to TRBD2 (6 bases). Trimming left V 0 bases short and J 6 bases short, with 12 bases between. The CDR3 runs to 15 residues. Germline lookup yields CDR1 SGHTA and CDR2 FQGTGA. CDR3 sequence: CASSLTRESLNEQFF. In DNA, the CDR3 is TGTGCCAGCAGCTTAACTCGGGAGTCCCTCAATGAGCAGTTCTTC.

The chain carries TRBV5-1 and TRBJ1-1, with D possibly being TRBD1 (5 bases). This CDR3 has 14 residues. The V gene's germline CDR1 is SGHRS and CDR2 YFSETQ. Deletions cut 1 base from V and 5 bases from J, with 12 bases between. The CDR3 loop reads CASSLFGRGTEAFF. CDR3 coding DNA: TGCGCCAGCAGCTTGTTTGGGAGGGGAACTGAAGCTTTCTTT.

The chain combines TRBV7-9 with TRBJ2-6; D possibly corresponds to TRBD2 (5 bases). CDR3 length equals 16 residues. In germline, CDR1 is SEHNR, CDR2 FQNEAQ (reference sequence). The V and J ends lost 4 bases and 0 bases respectively, with 10 bases between them. The CDR3 reads CASSSPRASGANVLTF. DNA of the CDR3: TGTGCCAGCAGCTCCCCGAGGGCCTCTGGGGCCAACGTCCTGACTTTC.

V and J are TRBV21-1 and TRBJ2-5; TRBD1 reflects the table's D call only, with no check against the DNA. The closer fit of TRBJ2-7 to the DNA end suggests the J call may be wrong. TRBV21-1 represents a pseudogene. The CDR3 length is 15 residues. This chain's CDR3 is CASSKLGRGIYEQYF. The CDR3 coding sequence is TGTGCCAGCAGCAAATTAGGCAGGGGTATCTACGAGCAGTACTTC.

V usage is TRBV19 and J usage is TRBJ1-4, with D unclear. From germline, CDR1 is LNHDA and CDR2 SQIVND (reference sequence). This CDR3 contains 14 residues. V shed 1 base and J shed 0 bases, with 3 bases lying between them. The CDR3 here is CASSIAATNEKLFF. CDR3 in DNA: TGTGCCAGTAGTATAGCCGCAACTAATGAAAAACTGTTTTTT.

The genes are TRBV11-2 and TRBJ1-2; a possible D gene is TRBD1 (5 bases). This CDR3 region has 15 residues. Trimming took off 5 bases at V and 0 bases at J, with 13 bases between the two ends. CDR1 and CDR2 from the germline V gene are SGHAT and FQNNGV. The CDR3 DNA follows: TGTGCCAGCAGCAAGAGAGGGGAAACTAACTATGGCTACACCTTC. Its protein product is CASSKRGETNYGYTF.

The chain links TRBV11-2 to TRBJ1-2; D uncertain. V was clipped by 6 bases and J by 2 bases, with 16 bases between them. Per the germline V gene, CDR1 is SGHAT and CDR2 is FQNNGV. This CDR3 contains 15 residues. The CDR3 spells CASRPVSRWNYGYTF. CDR3 DNA: TGTGCCAGCAGGCCCGTTAGTAGATGGAACTATGGCTACACCTTC.

The V and J genes are TRBV5-1 and TRBJ2-3, with 7 bases that match TRBD2. With 7 bases clipped from V and 1 base from J, the junction kept 12 bases outside the gene matches. CDR1 and CDR2 (germline): SGHRS, YFSETQ. The CDR3 contains 16 residues. As DNA, the CDR3 is TGCGCCAGCGGCTCCCTAGCGGAACCCGGCACAGATACGCAGTATTTT. Protein: CASGSLAEPGTDTQYF.

This sequence joins TRBV4-3 and TRBJ2-7, with D possibly matching TRBD2 (6 bases). Germline CDR1 and CDR2: LGHNA and YSLEER. CDR3 length: 15 amino acids. V lost 0 bases and J lost 3, with 12 bases in between. The chain's CDR3 is CASSQERRTIYEQYF. In DNA, the CDR3 is TGCGCCAGCAGCCAAGAACGGCGGACTATCTACGAGCAGTACTTC.

This chain joins TRBV6-1 and TRBJ1-1, with a possible D match to TRBD1 (6 bases). Germline values: CDR1 MNHNS, CDR2 SASEGT. Trimming removed 6 bases from V and 1 base from J, with 9 bases in between. This CDR3 is built from 13 residues. The CDR3 nucleotides are TGTGCCAGCAGGAAGGGGGGGAACACTGAAGCTTTCTTT. Translating gives CASRKGGNTEAFF.